This T cell receptor (beta chain) appears in the sequencing data of a study of tumor-infiltrating lymphocytes in primary liver carcinoma. Turning to the study itself: Subjects consisted of male and female patients aged 30 to 69 years. Study results and caveats: Tumors and blood were compared for top-250-clone fraction, and tumors had the significantly higher value (p = 0.039). It was tumor-adjacent and tumor-blood pairs that overlapped less than tumor region pairs did.

From around 500 ng total RNA, TCR beta cDNA was generated with a primer in the constant region. A slightly modified ARM-PCR protocol with three nested multiplex PCR rounds produced these TCR beta libraries. TRBV1-TRBV30 forward primers and a C-beta reverse primer were used in the first two PCR rounds, which each ran for about 11 cycles. TCRdb re-analysed the multiplex PCR reads in MiXCR, keeping a single row per CDR3 protein. The data contain roughly 120,000 distinct CDR3 sequences, 55% to 75% of them seen just once; the ten biggest clones take up approximately 9.7%. This CDR3 contains 13 residues. V gave up 2 bases and J gave up 2 bases, with 4 bases separating them. In germline, CDR1 is WSHSY, CDR2 SAAADI. This clonotype was counted many times. The antigen remains unidentified. Each 20-30 mg portion of unsorted bulk tissue served as the source for co-extraction of RNA and DNA. Patients were treatment-naive with chronic HBV infection.

The sample was liver tumor tissue from sampling region 1. The subset denotes: tumor region T1, superior pole. The sequence derives from a woman between 55 and 75 years old with primary liver carcinoma and hepatitis B virus infection. The chain uses TRBV10-2 and TRBJ2-1; D not certain. The CDR3 loop reads CASSETAYNEQFF. The CDR3 DNA follows: TGCGCCAGCAGTGAGACGGCCTACAATGAGCAGTTCTTC.